The rows below give T cell receptor beta chains drawn from one sample of a study of cytomegalovirus exposure and HLA in healthy donors. Clones were read by immunoSEQ multiplex PCR, and TCRdb kept only the in-frame ones, dropping some. The sample holds 75,000 to 100,000 clones, 80% seen once. The specimen was PBMCs. These receptors were taken from a man aged 25-45 years in good health and CMV-seronegative. Each CDR3 is given with its conserved first and last residue. The order of the fields is J gene, D gene, clone size, V gene, CDR3 DNA, CDR3 protein. D genes are given only for firm matches. Expanded clones get a size class; other rows say once, few or many, or leave the size out.

TRBJ2-3 - few TRBV9 TGTGCCAGCGGGGGGACGGGTGTTCGGACAGATACGCAGTATTTT CASGGTGVRTDTQYF
TRBJ1-1 - once TRBV5-4 TGTGCCAGCAGCTTTTCAAGGGAGTCGACTGAAGCTTTCTTT CASSFSRESTEAFF
TRBJ2-2 - - TRBV27 TGTGCCAGCAGTCCCCTCACCGGGGAGCTGTTTTTT CASSPLTGELFF
TRBJ2-1 - few TRBV2 TGTGCCAGCGAGGGTAATGAGCAGTTCTTC CASEGNEQFF
TRBJ2-1 - once TRBV4-1 TGCGCCAGCAGCCAAGTGGAGACAAAGAGGGCAGGGCAGTTCTTC CASSQVETKRAGQFF
TRBJ2-3 - - TRBV10-3 TGTGCCGCTCGGGGGGCGGGACCAAACACAGATACGCAGTATTTT CAARGAGPNTDTQYF
TRBJ1-3 - - TRBV7-6 TGTGCCAGCAGCTTAGGTCCCGGGTATTCTGGAAACACCATATATTTT CASSLGPGYSGNTIYF
TRBJ2-1 TRBD2 many TRBV6-4 TGTGCCAGCAGCGCAACCGGGGGGACTAGCGGCAATGAGCAGTTCTTC CASSATGGTSGNEQFF
TRBJ2-7 TRBD2 - TRBV29-1 TGCAGCGTTGTAAAGGGCCTAGCGGGAGTTGGGCCCTCCTACGAGCAGTACTTC CSVVKGLAGVGPSYEQYF
TRBJ1-1 - - TRBV5-6 TGTGCCAGCAGCCTCCAACGGGAAGAAGCTTTCTTT CASSLQREEAFF
TRBJ1-5 TRBD1 few TRBV5-6 TGTGCCAGCAGCTCTACAGGGGTCCAGCCCCAGCATTTT CASSSTGVQPQHF
TRBJ1-1 TRBD1 - TRBV6-6 TGTGCCAGCAGTCTGACAGGGGGCGCGGGCACTGAAGCTTTCTTT CASSLTGGAGTEAFF
TRBJ1-5 TRBD1 - TRBV4-3 TGCGCCAGCAGCCAAGATGGGAGAGGGGGCAGCAATCAGCCCCAGCATTTT CASSQDGRGGSNQPQHF
TRBJ2-2 TRBD2 - TRBV7-3 TGTGCCAGCAGCTTATTCTCAGCGGGGACGGACACCGGGGAGCTGTTTTTT CASSLFSAGTDTGELFF
TRBJ2-2 - - TRBV2 TGTGCCAGCAACAGCGGATCCTTCACCGGGGAGCTGTTTTTT CASNSGSFTGELFF
TRBJ2-7 - - TRBV6-5 TGTGCCAGCAGTTACGTCGCAGTCTCCTACGAGCAGTACTTC CASSYVAVSYEQYF